This note documents a single T cell receptor (beta chain) sequence. The data derive from a study of blood T cell repertoires in COVID-19. Study details: The origin of the acute and convalescent COVID-19 samples was the United States, Italy and Spain. From T cells, B-cell-depleted T cells, or PBMCs came the material, which was cDNA or gDNA.

In the original analysis: Estimation of nucleated cell counts relied on the amplification of reference gene primers. Profiling relied on immunoSEQ multiplex PCR, and the TCRdb table lists in-frame clones only, not all of them. V, J and clone size are taken as reported in that table, and D and trimming were inferred from the DNA itself. There are about 87,000 clones in the sample; around 86% occur only once, and more than 2% lies in the top ten. Per germline, CDR1 MNHEY and CDR2 SMNVEV (reference sequence). CDR3 length: 16 amino acids. J was trimmed by 7 bases and V by 6 bases; bases with no gene match: 12.

This clonotype was sampled from a woman in her seventies with acute or convalescent COVID-19. The chain couples TRBV27 to TRBJ1-2; TRBD1 matches at 12 bases. The sample taken for sequencing was peripheral blood. This CDR3 is CASSDWTGTGGSGYTF. In DNA form, the CDR3 reads TGTGCCAGCAGCGACTGGACCGGGACAGGGGGCTCTGGCTACACCTTC.